This T cell receptor (beta chain) was identified during a study of T cell responses to AZD1222 COVID-19 vaccine listed by TCRdb under 2021. Study-level background: TCR sequencing covered over 230 trial participants: about 210 given two doses of AZD1222 and about 26 given two doses of MenACWY control vaccine. Trial participants were enrolled by age into 18-55, 56-69 and 70-plus year subgroups, with roughly 160, 29 and 62 TCR-sequenced participants respectively. On the study overall, not on this receptor specifically: A significant rise in spike-specific TCR breadth and depth was observed after two AZD1222 doses relative to day 0 and relative to MenACWY recipients. The whole spike protein was spanned by vaccine-associated CD4 TCRs, and dominant responses were seen in regions 160-218 and 743-854. Participants were mostly white British, with more females than males. The authors suggested clonal diversity may have been underestimated. The 56-69-year group was small, and its depth increase did not reach significance, likely because of low power. No day 14 peak-response samples were available, so repertoires were characterized only after the peak T cell response. Only 5 to 7 AZD1222 recipients were SARS-CoV-2 seropositive at baseline, limiting conclusions about previously exposed vaccinees. Reportedly, close to half of the unique spike-specific TCRs recognized epitopes lying outside the regions that are mutated in the B.1.351 and B.1.1.7 variants.

This clone came up a few times. The specificity of this receptor is unknown. No much larger clonotype is one base removed from it; base qualities were not supplied. The label giving this sample's time point can be read as: about 28 days (+/-7) after the second vaccine dose. Because spike-specific TCR depth and breadth did not differ between the two schedules, AZD1222 recipients who got a second dose at roughly 4 weeks were pooled with those who got a second dose at roughly 12 weeks. Vaccinee samples were obtained from the UK trials COV001 and COV002, which included a single-blind randomized controlled phase 2/3 trial of AZD1222 (ChAdOx1 nCoV-19) in healthy adults. For TCRbeta chain sequencing, PBMC samples were collected from trial participants at day 0 and at day 28 after the second dose. The CDR3, from cysteine to phenylalanine, totals 14 residues. Only the CDR3 portion is preserved as DNA: 42 bases, with reading frame beginning at the first base. V lost 0 bases and J lost 9 bases; the stretch between them is 14 bases long. CDR1 and CDR2 are drawn from the germline V gene (reference sequence): LNHDA, SQIVND.

The CDR3 regions of human TCRbeta chains were analyzed by immunosequencing. On the authors' methods: Repertoire TCRs were checked for matches against a reference library of SARS-CoV-2-specific TCRs that had been generated using the MIRA antigen-specificity platform. Breadth meant the fraction of unique TCRs that were SARS-CoV-2-associated, whereas depth meant the fraction of total T cells that were SARS-CoV-2-associated. Using the MIRA data, each spike-specific TCR was assigned both to the spike region to which the TCR was reactive and to a CD4 or CD8 class. Log10-transformed breadth and depth values were compared by one-way ANOVA with Sidak's multiple comparisons tests. The clones in this table, taken by TCRdb from immuneACCESS, are in-frame only. Not every clone is retained; where verified, under half of the shortfall comes from an unresolved V gene, and the cause of the rest is unknown. V and J calls and clone size follow that table, whereas D and trimming were derived from the DNA. This sample gives 95,000 to 150,000 clones in total; approximately 94% of them show up just once. The ten most abundant clones make up 5% of the sample.

Recombination connected TRBV19 to TRBJ1-2; no D gene can be assigned with confidence. The source of this sequence is an adult who received the AZD1222 COVID-19 vaccine. Sequenced here: peripheral blood, sampled 28 days after the second AZD1222 dose. For the CDR3, the sequence is CASSIDGSGLSYTF. The DNA is TGTGCCAGTAGTATAGATGGCTCAGGCTTGAGCTACACCTTC. Reference TRBV19 and TRBJ1-2 proteins supply the regions before and after the CDR3; the full variable domain is: DGGITQSPKYLFRKEGQNVTLSCEQNLNHDAMYWYRQDPGQGLRLIYYSQIVNDFQKGDIAEGYSVSREKKESFPLTVTSAQKNPTAFYLCASSIDGSGLSYTFGSGTRLTVV.